Included here is one T cell receptor (beta chain) sequence, with context. Documented time point: sample taken at primary tumor resection. No cell sorting; template was whole RNA from tumor, lung tissue or PBMC. Via MiXCR, TCRdb re-called the 5' RACE reads, giving one row per CDR3 protein. The sample yields almost 75,000 distinct CDR3 sequences, about 14% seen once. V was clipped by 4 bases and J by 5 bases, with 21 bases between them. The CDR3 is 17 residues long. CDR1 SGHVS and CDR2 FQNEAQ come from the germline V gene. The source of the sample is a study of spatial heterogeneity in lung cancer. The wider study: Raw reads showed each unique TCR and UMI combination turning up more than ten times on average.

The chain carries TRBV7-8 and TRBJ2-1; D might be TRBD1 or TRBD2, each matching 5 bases. The sequencing used PBMCs, collected at surgery. The TCR originated in a male donor with early-stage non-small cell lung cancer. Here the CDR3 reads CASSYLLGDEGNNEQFF. CDR3 in DNA: TGTGCCAGCAGCTATCTACTAGGGGACGAAGGGAACAATGAGCAGTTCTTC.